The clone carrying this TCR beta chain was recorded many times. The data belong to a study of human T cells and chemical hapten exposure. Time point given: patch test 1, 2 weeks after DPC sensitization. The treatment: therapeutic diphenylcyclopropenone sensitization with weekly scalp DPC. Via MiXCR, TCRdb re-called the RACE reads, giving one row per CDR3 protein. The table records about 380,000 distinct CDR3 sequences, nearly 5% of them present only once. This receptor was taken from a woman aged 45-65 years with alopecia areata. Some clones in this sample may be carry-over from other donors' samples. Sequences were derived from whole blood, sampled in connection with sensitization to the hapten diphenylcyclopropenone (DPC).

The CDR3 bases are TGCGCCAGCAGCCAAGAGCAGGGGCGGCAAGAGACCCAGTACTTC. It codes for CASSQEQGRQETQYF. The chain carries TRBV4-3 and TRBJ2-5, with D maybe TRBD1 (6 bases). V gave up 0 bases and J gave up 2 bases, with 10 bases separating them. The CDR3 length is 15 residues. The germline V gene has CDR1 LGHNA and CDR2 YSLEER.